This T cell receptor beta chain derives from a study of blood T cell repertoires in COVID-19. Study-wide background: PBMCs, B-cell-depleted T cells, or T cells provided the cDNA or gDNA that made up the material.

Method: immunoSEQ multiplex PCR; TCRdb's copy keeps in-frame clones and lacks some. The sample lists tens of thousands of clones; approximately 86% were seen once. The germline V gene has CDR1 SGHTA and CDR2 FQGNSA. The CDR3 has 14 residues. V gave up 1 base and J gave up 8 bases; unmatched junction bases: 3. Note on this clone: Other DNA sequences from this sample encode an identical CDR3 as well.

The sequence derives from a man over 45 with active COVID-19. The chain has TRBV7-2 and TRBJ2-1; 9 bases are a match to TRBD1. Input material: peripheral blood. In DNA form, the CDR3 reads TGTGCCAGCAGCTTAGTACAGGGGGCTTATGAGCAGTTCTTC. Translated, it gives CASSLVQGAYEQFF.